This passage covers 24 T cell receptor beta chains from one sample sequenced in a study of blood T cell repertoires in COVID-19. Assay used: immunoSEQ multiplex PCR; TCRdb lists only in-frame clones, some missing. The data hold around 150,000 clones, with more than 80% observed a single time. Sequences were obtained from peripheral blood. The origin of the receptors is a woman over 75 in a cohort sampled during active or convalescent COVID-19.

The chain links TRBV6-1 to TRBJ1-4; a possible D gene is TRBD1 (6 bases). V lost 6 bases and J lost 0, with 14 bases in between. The CDR3 contains 16 residues. Germline lookup yields CDR1 MNHNS and CDR2 SASEGT. The CDR3 DNA is TGTGCCAGCAGGGAACAGGGACTCTCAACTAATGAAAAACTGTTTTTT. Residues: CASREQGLSTNEKLFF.

The DNA of the CDR3 is TGCGCCAGCAGCCTCGATGGAGGTGGCAGCTTCTCTGGAAACACCATATATTTT. Translation gives CASSLDGGGSFSGNTIYF. This rearrangement joins TRBV4-1 to TRBJ1-3; D not certain. The CDR3 contains 18 residues. The V gene lost 4 bases and the J gene lost 0 bases, with 19 bases spanning the gap. The germline V gene encodes CDR1 MGHRA and CDR2 YSYEKL.

V usage is TRBV2 and J usage is TRBJ2-3; the D gene is possibly TRBD1 (6 bases). Germline values: CDR1 SNHLY, CDR2 FYNNEI. The CDR3 runs 16 residues. V lost 3 bases and J 0 bases, leaving 13 bases between the germline ends. The CDR3 protein is CASSDRAGASTDTQYF. DNA of the CDR3: TGTGCCAGCAGTGATCGGGCAGGGGCTAGCACAGATACGCAGTATTTT. Full variable domain (outside the CDR3, taken from reference TRBV2 and TRBJ2-3): EPEVTQTPSHQVTQMGQEVILRCVPISNHLYFYWYRQILGQKVEFLVSFYNNEISEKSEIFDDQFSVERPDGSNFTLKIRSTKLEDSAMYFCASSDRAGASTDTQYFGPGTRLTVL.

The rearrangement joins TRBV7-9 to TRBJ2-3, with TRBD2 identical over 8 bases. Germline V gene data show CDR1 as SEHNR and CDR2 as FQNEAQ (reference sequence). V lost 1 base, J lost 0 bases, and 3 bases stayed unmatched. This CDR3 is built from 16 residues. The CDR3 DNA reads as TGTGCCAGCAGCTTAGATCGGGGGGGCAGCACAGATACGCAGTATTTT. Amino acids: CASSLDRGGSTDTQYF.

The chain is built from TRBV29-1 and TRBJ2-5; 12 nucleotides match TRBD1. Germline-derived CDR1 and CDR2 are SQVTM and ANQGSEA. The V and J ends lost 7 bases and 2 bases, in that order; junction bases with no gene match: 5. This CDR3 is built from 14 residues. CDR3 in DNA: TGCAGCGCCGGGACAGGGGGCGGTCAAGAGACCCAGTACTTC. Its protein is CSAGTGGGQETQYF.

Here the CDR3 reads CASSQDPEEDRVRSYEQYV. For the CDR3, the DNA is TGTGCCAGCAGCCAAGATCCCGAAGAAGACAGGGTAAGGAGCTACGAGCAGTACGTC. The chain combines TRBV14 with TRBJ2-7, with 7 bases identical to TRBD1. V lost 0 bases, J lost 3 bases, and 17 bases stayed unmatched. CDR3 length: 19 amino acids. The germline V gene encodes CDR1 SGHDN and CDR2 FVKESK.

The chain employs TRBV7-8 and TRBJ2-5; D possibly corresponds to TRBD2 (7 bases). V lost 7 bases to trimming and J lost 5 bases, with 20 bases between them. The CDR3 length is 15 residues. Germline assignment: CDR1 SGHVS and CDR2 FQNEAQ. CDR3: CASTPLGGARETQYF. The CDR3 nucleotides read TGTGCCAGCACACCCTTAGGGGGGGCACGGGAGACCCAGTACTTC.

The J gene is TRBJ2-2, the V gene TRBV6-5; 9 nucleotides match TRBD1. Germline lookup yields CDR1 MNHEY and CDR2 SVGAGI. V trimming: 4 bases; J trimming: 4 bases; junction bases outside the gene matches: 7. CDR3 length equals 16 residues. The CDR3 region has the DNA TGTGCCAGCAGTTCGCGGGACAGGGATGGCACCGGGGAGCTGTTTTTT. It is translated as CASSSRDRDGTGELFF.

This clone showed up just a few times. This chain uses TRBV5-1 with TRBJ1-1, with D uncertain. The V gene lost 0 bases and the J gene lost 3 bases, with 15 bases spanning the gap. Germline CDR1 SGHRS, CDR2 YFSETQ. CDR3 length: 16 amino acids. The CDR3 region has the DNA TGCGCCAGCAGCTTGGGGTTTTTGGCTTTGGACACTGAAGCTTTCTTT. Translation: CASSLGFLALDTEAFF.

This clone was observed a single time. The V and J genes are TRBV7-3 and TRBJ2-3, with 7 bases aligning to TRBD1. Trimming at V came to 5 bases and at J to 2 bases, leaving 10 bases not matched to a gene. CDR3 length equals 16 residues. In germline, CDR1 is SGHTA, CDR2 FQGTGA. The CDR3 here is CASSPVVTGPTDTQYF. The CDR3 nucleotides read TGTGCCAGCAGCCCGGTCGTGACAGGGCCCACAGATACGCAGTATTTT.

V and J are TRBV4-1 and TRBJ2-1, with D unclear. The CDR3 length is 14 residues. Trimming took off 4 bases at V and 2 bases at J, with 9 bases between the two ends. CDR1 MGHRA and CDR2 YSYEKL come from the germline V gene. The CDR3: CASSRLTTYNEQFF. CDR3 coding DNA: TGCGCCAGCAGCCGCCTTACTACCTACAATGAGCAGTTCTTC.

J is TRBJ2-5 and V is TRBV5-1; D perhaps matches TRBD2 (6 bases). Trimming pared 4 bases from V and 6 bases from J, leaving 19 bases between. CDR1 and CDR2 from the germline V gene are SGHRS and YFSETQ. There are 15 residues in the CDR3. Here the CDR3 DNA reads TGCGCCAGCAGCCCAGGTGGGGGGATGGGGAAGACCCAGTACTTC. Protein: CASSPGGGMGKTQYF.

The chain employs TRBV27 and TRBJ2-2, with 10 bases that match TRBD1. Germline CDR1 and CDR2: MNHEY and SMNVEV (reference sequence). The CDR3 runs 15 residues. Trimming cost V 3 bases and J 6 bases; bases outside gene matches: 4. The CDR3 sequence is CASSFGQGGAGELFF. CDR3 coding DNA: TGTGCCAGCAGTTTCGGACAGGGGGGGGCCGGGGAGCTGTTTTTT.

This clone appeared a few times. This sequence joins TRBV6-1 and TRBJ2-7; D may be TRBD1 (5 bases). Trimming removed 2 bases from V and 3 bases from J, with 11 bases in between. In germline, CDR1 is MNHNS, CDR2 SASEGT. The CDR3 has 14 amino acids. The CDR3 region is CASSESGNHYEQYV. The CDR3 nucleotides are TGTGCCAGCAGTGAATCAGGGAACCACTACGAGCAGTACGTC.

As DNA, the CDR3 is TGTGCCAGCACCCTAGGTCCTGATTTGGGCTACACCTTC. This gives the protein CASTLGPDLGYTF. The J gene is TRBJ1-2, the V gene TRBV7-2; D gene ambiguous. Trimming removed 7 bases from V and 8 bases from J, with 17 bases in between. This CDR3 spans 13 amino acids. Per the germline V gene, CDR1 is SGHTA and CDR2 is FQGNSA.

The chain uses TRBV7-9 and TRBJ2-1; 9 positions match TRBD1. The CDR3 consists of 17 residues. With 5 bases clipped from V and 3 bases from J, the junction kept 11 bases outside the gene matches. Germline loops: CDR1 SEHNR, CDR2 FQNEAQ (reference sequence). CDR3: CASSPPPRDRDYNEQFF. The CDR3 DNA follows: TGTGCCAGCAGCCCCCCTCCCCGGGACAGGGACTACAATGAGCAGTTCTTC.

This clone has a single count. This chain uses TRBV6-6 with TRBJ1-4; 8 bases match TRBD1. The CDR3 totals 15 residues. Germline V lookup: CDR1 MNHNY, CDR2 SVGAGI (reference sequence). V shed 5 bases and J 5 bases; nucleotides not matched to a gene: 7. CDR3 nucleotides: TGTGCCAGCAGTCAACAGGGGGATGTGAATGAAAAACTGTTTTTT. It translates to CASSQQGDVNEKLFF.

This sequence joins TRBV20-1 and TRBJ1-3, with a weak D call TRBD1 (5 bases). Germline V CDR1 and CDR2: DFQATT, SNEGSKA (reference sequence). V shed 3 bases and J shed 0 bases, with 12 bases lying between them. The CDR3 has 15 residues. The CDR3 DNA is TGCAGTGCTAGTCTGTGGGGGGACTCTGGAAACACCATATATTTT. This codes for CSASLWGDSGNTIYF.

The CDR3 sequence: CASPPGQAPPKSYEQYV. CDR3 in DNA: TGTGCCAGCCCGCCGGGACAGGCCCCCCCCAAGTCCTACGAGCAGTACGTC. The chain employs TRBV27 and TRBJ2-7, with 8 bases lining up with TRBD1. In germline, CDR1 is MNHEY, CDR2 SMNVEV (reference sequence). V lost 8 bases, J lost 1 base, and 16 bases stayed unmatched. This CDR3 is built from 17 residues.

This clone was observed a handful of times. The chain is built from TRBV7-3 and TRBJ2-2; D is uncertain. Trimming removed 0 bases at V and 1 base at J, with 3 bases between. The CDR3 is 14 amino acids. Germline-derived CDR1 and CDR2 are SGHTA and FQGTGA. The CDR3 protein is CASSLTQNTGELFF. CDR3 bases: TGTGCCAGCAGCTTAACACAGAACACCGGGGAGCTGTTTTTT.

This rearrangement joins TRBV19 to TRBJ1-2, with 9 positions matching TRBD1. CDR3 length: 14 amino acids. Germline values: CDR1 LNHDA, CDR2 SQIVND (reference sequence). V dropped 4 bases and J dropped 4; count of bases not matched to a gene: 4. The CDR3 nucleotides are TGTGCCAGTAGTAAGGACAGGGGACTCTATGGCTACACCTTC. Its translation is CASSKDRGLYGYTF. The full variable domain, its missing parts supplied by reference TRBV19 and TRBJ1-2, is DGGITQSPKYLFRKEGQNVTLSCEQNLNHDAMYWYRQDPGQGLRLIYYSQIVNDFQKGDIAEGYSVSREKKESFPLTVTSAQKNPTAFYLCASSKDRGLYGYTFGSGTRLTVV.

The chain uses TRBV4-2 and TRBJ2-5; TRBD2 matches 9 bases. Germline lookup yields CDR1 LGHNA and CDR2 YNFKEQ. There are 16 residues in the CDR3. V was clipped by 4 bases and J by 2 bases; unmatched bases: 8. The CDR3 loop is CASSPVGGGDQETQYF. DNA for the CDR3: TGTGCCAGCAGCCCCGTAGGCGGGGGGGATCAAGAGACCCAGTACTTC.

This rearrangement joins TRBV5-1 to TRBJ2-2; D may be TRBD2 (6 bases). The CDR3 sequence is 16 residues long. Germline lookup yields CDR1 SGHRS and CDR2 YFSETQ. V lost 9 bases and J 0 bases, leaving 18 bases between the germline ends. CDR3 in DNA: TGCGCCACCTCACCTCCGGGACTCGCGAACACCGGGGAGCTGTTTTTT. This translates into CATSPPGLANTGELFF.

V is TRBV7-2 and J is TRBJ1-2, with 7 bases fitting TRBD1. This CDR3 comprises 16 residues. CDR1 is SGHTA and CDR2 is FQGNSA in the germline V gene. V was clipped by 2 bases and J by 5 bases; unmatched bases: 11. CDR3 amino acids: CASSLINRGLRYGYTF. The DNA of the CDR3 is TGTGCCAGCAGCTTAATAAATAGGGGGCTTCGATATGGCTACACCTTC. Full variable domain (missing parts from reference TRBV7-2 and TRBJ1-2): GAGVSQSPSNKVTEKGKDVELRCDPISGHTALYWYRQSLGQGLEFLIYFQGNSAPDKSGLPSDRFSAERTGGSVSTLTIQRTQQEDSAVYLCASSLINRGLRYGYTFGSGTRLTVV.